This T cell receptor (beta chain) was recovered during a study of blood T cells in healthy people across ages. Germline loops: CDR1 SGDLS, CDR2 YYNGEE. The CDR3 runs to 13 residues. The V gene lost 0 bases and the J gene lost 7 bases, with 10 bases spanning the gap. Primed by a sample-barcoded 5' primer and a J-beta primer mix, a second PCR proceeded for 7 to 11 cycles. TCRdb analysed the 5' RACE reads with MiXCR anew, one entry per CDR3 protein. This sample has roughly 800,000 distinct CDR3 sequences, with roughly 26% found just once. With respect to this clonotype: The target antigen is unknown.

Study-wide results and limits: Older individuals had lower TCR beta diversity per million T cells (the decline was roughly linear). Underestimates were what the diversity estimates from one million T cells were considered to be. Whereas aged donors had fewer naive CD4+ cells, long-lived donors had more of them and higher diversity.

These sequences were also reported in another study, on T cells of mothers and their children. That work states: Similar effects of thymic selection on TCR recombination output were recorded in related and unrelated pairs.

The chain combines TRBV9 with TRBJ2-5; D unclear. The clonotype was recovered from a boy aged 10-17 years in good health. Material for sequencing was blood. CDR3 in amino acids: CASSVADSGTQYF. In DNA, the CDR3 is TGTGCCAGCAGCGTAGCCGACTCCGGGACCCAGTACTTC.